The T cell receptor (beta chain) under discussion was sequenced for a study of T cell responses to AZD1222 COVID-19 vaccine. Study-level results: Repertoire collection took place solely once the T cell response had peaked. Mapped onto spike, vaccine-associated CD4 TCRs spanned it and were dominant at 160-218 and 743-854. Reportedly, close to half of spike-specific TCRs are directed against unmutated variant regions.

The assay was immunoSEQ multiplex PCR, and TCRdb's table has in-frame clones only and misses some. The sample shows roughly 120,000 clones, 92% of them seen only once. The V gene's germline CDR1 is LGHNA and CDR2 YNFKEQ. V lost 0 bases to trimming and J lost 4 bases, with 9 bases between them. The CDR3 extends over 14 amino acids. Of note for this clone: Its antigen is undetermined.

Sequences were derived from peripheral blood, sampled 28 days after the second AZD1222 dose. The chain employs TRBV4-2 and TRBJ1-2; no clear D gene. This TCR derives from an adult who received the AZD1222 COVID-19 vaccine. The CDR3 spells CASSQDGEFYGYTF. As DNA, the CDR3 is TGTGCCAGCAGCCAAGACGGGGAGTTCTATGGCTACACCTTC.